This T cell receptor (beta chain) originates from a study of regulatory T cells in long-lasting Graves disease (dated by TCRdb to the early 2020s). For context, the study as a whole: Newly diagnosed Graves' disease patients had taken antithyroid drugs for less than 3 months. Persistent Graves' disease patients were compared with newly diagnosed Graves' disease patients by peripheral blood TCR sequencing and RNA sequencing. The study was conducted in China and was registered as a clinical trial. A total of approximately 35 samples underwent TCR sequencing: around 13 from persistent and around 20 from newly diagnosed Graves' disease patients. Study-wide findings and limitations: Compared with newly diagnosed patients, patients with persistent Graves' disease had lower TCR Shannon entropy and fewer highly expanded clones, which suggests clonal expansion. Only peripheral blood was studied, because thyroid tissue, the primary lesion, was inaccessible. The small sample size was acknowledged by the authors as a limitation that may reduce accuracy. A larger number of public clonotypes was shared among persistent patients (approximately 3,000) than among newly diagnosed patients (over 850). Preferential use of TRBV28, TRBJ1-2 and TRBJ2-5 was observed in persistent disease, whereas TRBV20-1 and TRBJ2-1 were favored in newly diagnosed disease. Sequencing and analysis were limited to the TCR beta chain.

V sheds 0 bases and J sheds 3 bases, leaving 9 bases between their ends. CDR1 and CDR2 (SQVTM, ANQGSEA) derive from the germline V gene. Taken from cysteine to phenylalanine, the CDR3 has 13 residues. The entry retains the CDR3 DNA only, 39 bases that are in frame from base 1. A word on this clonotype: The target of this receptor is not known. Base qualities are not recorded, but no much larger clone differs from it by a single base.

Libraries were made using multiplex PCR. Sequencing used an Illumina HiSeq 4000. TCR beta libraries were built with iRepertoire HTBI primers and Arm-PCR amplification of CDR3 regions. Gel purification was performed on PCR products prior to sequencing. In the paper's pipeline: Gene usage analysis of CDR3 amino acid clonotypes used the 50 to 70 TRBV and around 13 TRBJ segments found across samples. Filtered high-quality paired reads were merged into contigs using COPE and FqMerger. BLAST was used to align contigs to IMGT TRBV, TRBD and TRBJ reference genes, and CDR3 was defined according to IMGT. Any clonotype with a frequency above 0.1% was counted as a highly expanded clone. Shannon entropy served as the measure of repertoire diversity, while the Gini coefficient captured V-J evenness. Public clonotypes were defined as clonotypes shared by more than one individual. Clones were called with MiXCR by TCRdb after fastp trimmed the public reads at Q25, and only in-frame beta chains were retained. Rows matching on CDR3 protein sequence are summarized as one entry with the most common DNA and genes. For this entry, the V and J calls and clone size follow TCRdb and not the study's own pipeline. This sample gives some 220,000 distinct CDR3 sequences in total; around a fifth of them show up just once. The top ten clonotypes cover about an eighth of the sample.

The time point label on this specimen signifies: newly diagnosed GD, antithyroid drugs for less than 3 months. For both TCR sequencing and RNA sequencing, RNA was extracted from PBMCs using TRIzol. Graves' disease was diagnosed according to American Thyroid Association guidelines. Patients were recruited from an endocrinology department in Xi'an, China. From each patient, about 9.7 milliliters of peripheral blood was collected into an EDTA anticoagulant tube. Ficoll Paque Plus density gradient separation was used to isolate PBMCs, and no further T cell sorting was done. An Agilent 2100 Bioanalyzer and agarose gel were used to assess RNA quality, and a NanoDrop 2000 was used to measure RNA concentration. These data were likewise used in another study, on T cells in Graves' hyperthyroidism and ophthalmopathy. Per the second study: A patient counted as having stable Graves' hyperthyroidism if no progression to ophthalmopathy occurred over 18 months of follow-up. Hyperthyroidism patients were newly diagnosed, had a disease duration of under 2 months, and were aged 18 to 65 years. Exclusion was applied to patients with uncontrolled infections, other autoimmune diseases, pregnancy or lactation. Diagnoses were based on clinical symptoms, serum thyroxine and TRAb, thyroid ultrasound and orbital computed tomography. A first-round RT-PCR of the TCR CDR3 used the HTBI primer set with the Qiagen OneStep RT-PCR kit. Most expanded thyroid clonotypes (frequency above 0.001) were also detected in blood, a finding suggesting that blood repertoires may reflect thyroid immune responses. A 13 V-J signature model separated ophthalmopathy from stable hyperthyroidism, with approximately 86% sensitivity and 81.08% specificity in cross-validation and 80%/75% in testing. In validation, the model predicted progression to ophthalmopathy with 55% to 71% sensitivity and about 73% specificity, a median of 6.5 months before onset. To identify distinguishing TCR V-J signatures, a discovery cohort of 90 to 100 patients was used, comprising 43 with Graves' ophthalmopathy and approximately 57 with stable Graves' hyperthyroidism. An independent validation cohort of under 20 hyperthyroidism patients and some 15 patients who later progressed to ophthalmopathy tested prospective prediction of ophthalmopathy. The 95 to 100 discovery patients were divided at random into training and test sets in a 7:3 ratio. Thyroid tissue and blood T-cell repertoires from about six Graves' hyperthyroidism patients were also compared in the study. Once sampling was done, hyperthyroidism patients were given methimazole at a starting dose of 30 mg daily, whereas ophthalmopathy patients were given high-dose intravenous methylprednisolone. A second multiplex PCR round built the libraries, followed by size selection and purification. Sequencing of the libraries was done on an Illumina HiSeq2000 using paired-end 100 bp reads. Raw data were processed with SOAPnuke, discarding reads with adapters, uncalled bases, mean Phred below 15, or no exact constant-primer or identifier match. High-quality paired reads were merged with COPE v1.2.5, and unique nucleotide sequences were defined as clonotypes. Clonotypes were aligned to IMGT TRBV, TRBD and TRBJ reference segments using MiTCR v1.1. Analysis was restricted to V-J combinations with a frequency above 0.0001, which covered roughly 99% of repertoires. A TCS score was defined as the ratio between F50 (clonal expansion) and ExV (chaos), using BLOSUM62-based TCRdist between CDR3 peptides within each V-J. Welch's t-statistics and random forest reduced roughly 540 V-J features to 10 to 15, which were used in a naive Bayes classifier (R e1071). Sample size was not statistically predetermined, and investigators were not blinded to group allocation. The paper reports TCR Vbeta CDR3 sequencing of over 130 peripheral blood samples: around 45 ophthalmopathy, about 75 hyperthyroidism and 17 progressor patients.

This sequence uses TRBV29-1 and TRBJ2-7; TRBD1 is possibly the D segment (6 matching bases). This receptor was identified in a woman in her twenties or thirties with Graves disease. Donor details come from another sample of the same person, matched by shared clones. Sequences were derived from peripheral blood mononuclear cells (PBMCs), sampled at new diagnosis, from a patient treated with antithyroid drugs. For the CDR3, the sequence is CSVEEGRGYEQYF. The DNA is as follows: TGCAGCGTTGAAGAGGGCAGGGGCTACGAGCAGTACTTC.